The 11 T cell receptor beta chains given below trace back to one sample, sequenced in a study of shared clonotypes between healthy human individuals. Profiling relied on immunoSEQ multiplex PCR, and the TCRdb table lists in-frame clones only, not all of them. The sample comprises roughly 2,000,000 clones, over 85% of which are singletons, and more than 0.9% rests with the top ten. In the naive CD8 group, cells lacked CD45RO and were positively selected for CCR7, so terminally differentiated effector memory CD45RA+ cells were left out. Sequencing used naive CD8+ T cells sorted from blood. These receptors were obtained from a man in his late teens or twenties in good health.

In its sample, this clone was seen once. The chain joins TRBV6-5 to TRBJ2-5; D is undetermined. The CDR3 sequence is 14 residues long. CDR1 is MNHEY and CDR2 is SVGAGI in the germline V gene. V lost 2 bases and J 1 base, leaving 8 bases between the germline ends. The CDR3 bases are TGTGCCAGCAGTTACCTACGGAGCCAAGAGACCCAGTACTTC. Translation: CASSYLRSQETQYF.

The rearrangement joins TRBV5-1 to TRBJ2-7; D is perhaps TRBD1 (5 bases). Looked up from germline, CDR1 is SGHRS and CDR2 is YFSETQ. The CDR3 totals 14 residues. V shed 5 bases and J shed 0 bases, with 12 bases lying between them. The DNA of the CDR3 is TGCGCCAGCAGGTATTTAGGGGACTCCTACGAGCAGTACTTC. As protein: CASRYLGDSYEQYF.

The chain is built from TRBV28 and TRBJ1-5; D ambiguous. Per germline, CDR1 MDHEN and CDR2 SYDVKM. This CDR3 has 12 amino acids. Between the trimmed V and J ends, which lost 6 bases and 6 bases, there was a span of 9 bases. The CDR3 nucleotides are TGTGCCAGCAGCCCCGGCTCTCAGCCCCAGCATTTT. This gives the protein CASSPGSQPQHF.

To note about this clone: In the same sample, other DNA sequences code for this CDR3. The chain has TRBV15 and TRBJ1-3; D is ambiguous. This CDR3 has 15 residues. Germline values: CDR1 LNHNV, CDR2 YYDKDF (reference sequence). Trimming stripped 0 bases from V and 0 bases from J, with 6 bases between. The CDR3 spells CATSRDRTSGNTIYF. CDR3 sequence (DNA): TGTGCCACCAGCAGAGATCGGACCTCTGGAAACACCATATATTTT.

The rearrangement joins TRBV27 to TRBJ2-1, with D possibly being TRBD1 or TRBD2 (7 bases each). V was cut by 6 bases and J by 6 bases, with 18 bases left in between. The CDR3 runs to 15 residues. Per germline, CDR1 MNHEY and CDR2 SMNVEV (reference sequence). The CDR3 reads CASSSDREGPNEQFF. Here the CDR3 DNA reads TGTGCCAGCAGCTCTGACAGGGAGGGACCCAATGAGCAGTTCTTC.

The rearrangement uses TRBV5-6 and TRBJ2-7; D unclear. V shed 4 bases and J shed 6 bases, with 11 bases lying between them. CDR3 length: 12 residues. Germline V gene data show CDR1 as SGHDT and CDR2 as YYEEEE. The CDR3 nucleotides are TGTGCCAGCAGCCTTGACGATGGCGAGCAGTACTTC. This gives the protein CASSLDDGEQYF.

With respect to this clone: Other DNA sequences in the same sample also yield this CDR3. This sequence joins TRBV2 and TRBJ2-1; weak D call: TRBD1 (5 bases). The CDR3 consists of 15 residues. The V end was cut by 0 bases, the J end by 7 bases, with 13 bases between. Germline CDR1 and CDR2: SNHLY and FYNNEI. The CDR3 is CASSEAGQGQNEQFF. The DNA of the CDR3 is TGTGCCAGCAGTGAAGCAGGGCAGGGTCAAAATGAGCAGTTCTTC.

This chain links TRBV25-1 with TRBJ1-1; the D is unclear. V was pared by 5 bases and J by 6 bases, with 7 bases between. Germline V gene lookup returns CDR1 MGHDK and CDR2 SYGVNS. The length of the CDR3 is 11 residues. The CDR3 loop reads CASSIGAEAFF. CDR3 sequence (DNA): TGTGCCAGCAGTATCGGGGCTGAAGCTTTCTTT.

The chain has TRBV29-1 and TRBJ1-2; 9 positions agree with TRBD1. This CDR3 comprises 13 residues. Germline assignment: CDR1 SQVTM and CDR2 ANQGSEA. V shed 7 bases and J 7 bases; nucleotides not matched to a gene: 10. Here the CDR3 DNA reads TGCAGCGCAGTGGACAGGGGAGGTGGTGGCTACACCTTC. Its protein product is CSAVDRGGGGYTF.

The CDR3 DNA is TGTGCCAGCAGCTTAGGTCCCCCTAGTTTGGACGAGCAGTACTTC. It translates to CASSLGPPSLDEQYF. The chain uses TRBV11-2 and TRBJ2-7; D gene ambiguous. Germline V gene lookup returns CDR1 SGHAT and CDR2 FQNNGV. The CDR3 length is 15 residues. V was shortened by 1 base and J by 5 bases, with 15 bases between the two germline ends. The variable domain in full, with the rest retrieved from reference TRBV11-2 and TRBJ2-7, is EAGVAQSPRYKIIEKRQSVAFWCNPISGHATLYWYQQILGQGPKLLIQFQNNGVVDDSQLPKDRFSAERLKGVDSTLKIQPAKLEDSAVYLCASSLGPPSLDEQYFGPGTRLTVT.

This chain joins TRBV4-3 and TRBJ1-3, with D perhaps TRBD1 (6 bases). Trimming cost V 1 base and J 3 bases, with 10 bases left between them. Germline values: CDR1 LGHNA, CDR2 YSLEER. The CDR3 sequence is 15 residues long. The CDR3 DNA sequence: TGCGCCAGCAGCCAAGGGGTACAGGGTGGAAACACCATATATTTT. Translating gives CASSQGVQGGNTIYF.